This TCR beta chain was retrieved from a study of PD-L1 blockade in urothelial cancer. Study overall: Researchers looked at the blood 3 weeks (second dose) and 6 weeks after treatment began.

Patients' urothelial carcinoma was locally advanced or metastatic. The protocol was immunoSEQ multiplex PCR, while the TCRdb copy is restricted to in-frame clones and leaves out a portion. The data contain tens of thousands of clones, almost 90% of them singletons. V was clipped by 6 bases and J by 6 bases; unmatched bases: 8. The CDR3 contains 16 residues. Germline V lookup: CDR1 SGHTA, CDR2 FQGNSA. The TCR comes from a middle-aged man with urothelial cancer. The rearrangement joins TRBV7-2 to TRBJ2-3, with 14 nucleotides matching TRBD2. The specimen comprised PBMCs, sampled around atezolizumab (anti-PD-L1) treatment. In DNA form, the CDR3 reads TGTGCCAGCAGTTCTGGACTAGCGGGGGGAGGGGATACGCAGTATTTT. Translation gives CASSSGLAGGGDTQYF.